Listed here is a single TCR beta chain. The CDR3 sequence is 12 residues long. Germline CDR1 MNHEY, CDR2 SVGAGI. V shed 2 bases and J shed 10 bases, with 12 bases lying between them. This record belongs to a study of blood T cell repertoires in COVID-19. Profiled with immunoSEQ multiplex PCR; TCRdb holds only in-frame clones, not every one. The sample includes about 200,000 clones, 80% to 90% seen only once; the top ten take under 0.9%. The rearrangement links TRBV6-5 to TRBJ2-7; the D gene is possibly TRBD1 (6 bases). Source material: peripheral blood. This receptor was taken from a man aged 40-49 years with acute or convalescent COVID-19. The CDR3 DNA is TGTGCCAGCAGTTACCAGGGGACCCTCCAGTACTTC. This codes for CASSYQGTLQYF.